The entry that follows covers one T cell receptor beta chain sequence. The PCR ran on 60 Vbeta and 13 Jbeta primers. Sequencing used immunoSEQ multiplex PCR; TCRdb keeps in-frame clones, though not all of them. The data hold 140,000 to 150,000 clones, with roughly 90% observed a single time. The sample belongs to a study of cytomegalovirus exposure and HLA in healthy donors. Trimming took 4 bases from V and 5 from J, leaving 16 bases between them. The CDR3 has 14 residues. In germline, CDR1 is SGHRS, CDR2 YFSETQ. The J gene is TRBJ2-7, the V gene TRBV5-1; the D gene is possibly TRBD1 (5 bases). The TCR was taken from a woman aged 40 to 55 in good health and CMV-seronegative. Material: PBMCs. Written as DNA, the CDR3 is TGCGCCAGCAGCCCGGAGACTTGGGGCCACGAGCAGTACTTC. This sequence encodes CASSPETWGHEQYF.